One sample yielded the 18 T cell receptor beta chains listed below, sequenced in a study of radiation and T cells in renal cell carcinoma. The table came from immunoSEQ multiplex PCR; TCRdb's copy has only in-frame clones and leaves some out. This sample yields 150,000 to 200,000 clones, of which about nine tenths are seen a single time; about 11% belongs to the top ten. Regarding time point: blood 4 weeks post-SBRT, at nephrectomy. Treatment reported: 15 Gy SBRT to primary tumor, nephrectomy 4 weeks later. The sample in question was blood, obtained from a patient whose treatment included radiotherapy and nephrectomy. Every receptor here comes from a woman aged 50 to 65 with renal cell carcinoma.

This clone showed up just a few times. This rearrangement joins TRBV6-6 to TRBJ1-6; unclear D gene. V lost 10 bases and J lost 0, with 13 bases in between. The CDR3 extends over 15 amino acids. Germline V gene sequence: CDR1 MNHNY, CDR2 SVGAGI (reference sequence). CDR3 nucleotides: TGTGCCACCAGGACCGTGGGCTCCTATAATTCACCCCTCCACTTT. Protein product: CATRTVGSYNSPLHF.

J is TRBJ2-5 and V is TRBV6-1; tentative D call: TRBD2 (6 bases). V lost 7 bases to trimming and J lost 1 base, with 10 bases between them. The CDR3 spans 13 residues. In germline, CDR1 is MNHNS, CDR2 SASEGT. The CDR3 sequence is CASILAFQETQYF. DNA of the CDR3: TGTGCCAGCATTCTAGCGTTCCAAGAGACCCAGTACTTC.

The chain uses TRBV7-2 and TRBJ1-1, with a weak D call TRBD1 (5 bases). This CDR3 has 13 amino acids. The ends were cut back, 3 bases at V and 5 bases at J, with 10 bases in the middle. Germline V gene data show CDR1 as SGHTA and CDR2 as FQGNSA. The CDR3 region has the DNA TGTGCCAGCAGCTTTGGGGGGGAAACTGAAGCTTTCTTT. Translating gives CASSFGGETEAFF.

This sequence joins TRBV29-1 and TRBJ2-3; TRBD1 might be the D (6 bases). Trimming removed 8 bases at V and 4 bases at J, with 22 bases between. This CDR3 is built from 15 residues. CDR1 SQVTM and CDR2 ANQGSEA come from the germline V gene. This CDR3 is CSLGGRDSASDTQYF. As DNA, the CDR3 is TGCAGCTTAGGGGGAAGAGACTCTGCCTCAGATACGCAGTATTTT.

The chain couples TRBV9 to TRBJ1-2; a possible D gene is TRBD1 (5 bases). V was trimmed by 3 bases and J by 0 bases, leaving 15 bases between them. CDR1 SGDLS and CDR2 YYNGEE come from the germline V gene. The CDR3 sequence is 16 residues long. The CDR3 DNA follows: TGTGCCAGCAGCGCTTTGGCAGGGCAGACTAACTATGGCTACACCTTC. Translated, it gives CASSALAGQTNYGYTF.

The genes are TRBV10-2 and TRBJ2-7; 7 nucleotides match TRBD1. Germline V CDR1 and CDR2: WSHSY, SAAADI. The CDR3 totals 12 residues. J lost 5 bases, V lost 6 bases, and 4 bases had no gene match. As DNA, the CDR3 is TGCGCCAGCAGCCACAGGGGCGACGAGCAGTACTTC. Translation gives CASSHRGDEQYF.

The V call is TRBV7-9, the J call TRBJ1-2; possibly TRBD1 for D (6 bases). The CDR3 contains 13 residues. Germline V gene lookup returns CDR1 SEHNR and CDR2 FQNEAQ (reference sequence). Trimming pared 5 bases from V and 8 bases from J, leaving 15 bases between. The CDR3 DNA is TGTGCCAGCAGCGACATATCCCAGGGGGGCTACACCTTC. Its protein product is CASSDISQGGYTF.

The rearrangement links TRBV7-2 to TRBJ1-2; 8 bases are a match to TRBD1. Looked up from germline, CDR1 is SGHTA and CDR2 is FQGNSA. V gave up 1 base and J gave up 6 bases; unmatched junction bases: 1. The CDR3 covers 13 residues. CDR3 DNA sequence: TGTGCCAGCAGCTTAGTGACAGGGGATGGCTACACCTTC. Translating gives CASSLVTGDGYTF.

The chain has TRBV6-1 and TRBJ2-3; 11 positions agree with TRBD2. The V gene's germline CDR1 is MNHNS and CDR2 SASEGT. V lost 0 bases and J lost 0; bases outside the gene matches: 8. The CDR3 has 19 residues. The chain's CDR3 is CASSEASGGALRSTDTQYF. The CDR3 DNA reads TGTGCCAGCAGTGAAGCTAGCGGGGGGGCCTTACGGAGCACAGATACGCAGTATTTT.

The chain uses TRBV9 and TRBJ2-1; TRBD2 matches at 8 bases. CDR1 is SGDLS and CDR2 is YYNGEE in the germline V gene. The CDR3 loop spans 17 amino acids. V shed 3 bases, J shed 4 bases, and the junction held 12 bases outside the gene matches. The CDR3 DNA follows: TGTGCCAGCAGCGCGGCCCCGGGGGTAGCGGGGTACAATGAGCAGTTCTTC. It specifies CASSAAPGVAGYNEQFF.

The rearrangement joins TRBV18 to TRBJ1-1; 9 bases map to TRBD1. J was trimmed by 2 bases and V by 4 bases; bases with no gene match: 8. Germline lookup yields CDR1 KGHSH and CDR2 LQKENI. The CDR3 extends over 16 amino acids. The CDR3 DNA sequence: TGTGCCAGCTCACTCGGACAGGGGCGGGGTAACACTGAAGCTTTCTTT. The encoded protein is CASSLGQGRGNTEAFF. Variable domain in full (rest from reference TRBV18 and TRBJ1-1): NAGVMQNPRHLVRRRGQEARLRCSPMKGHSHVYWYRQLPEEGLKFMVYLQKENIIDESGMPKERFSAEFPKEGPSILRIQQVVRGDSAAYFCASSLGQGRGNTEAFFGQGTRLTVV.

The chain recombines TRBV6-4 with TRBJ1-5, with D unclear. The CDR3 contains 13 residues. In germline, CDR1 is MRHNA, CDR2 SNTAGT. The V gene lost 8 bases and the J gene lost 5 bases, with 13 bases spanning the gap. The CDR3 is CASSVRLDQPQHF. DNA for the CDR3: TGTGCCAGCTCGGTGAGGCTAGATCAGCCCCAGCATTTT.

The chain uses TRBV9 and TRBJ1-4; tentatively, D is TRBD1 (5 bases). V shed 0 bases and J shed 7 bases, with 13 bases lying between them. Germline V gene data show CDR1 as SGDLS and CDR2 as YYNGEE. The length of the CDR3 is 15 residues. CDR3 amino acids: CASSVAAGIGEKLFF. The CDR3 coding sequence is TGTGCCAGCAGCGTAGCTGCAGGGATAGGTGAAAAACTGTTTTTT.

CDR3 sequence (DNA): TGTGCCAGCAGTGGCAGGCCGTATGGCTACACCTTC. Translated, it gives CASSGRPYGYTF. V is TRBV2 and J is TRBJ1-2; D gene ambiguous. Germline V CDR1 and CDR2: SNHLY, FYNNEI. V dropped 4 bases and J dropped 5 bases, with 8 bases sitting between them. The CDR3 covers 12 residues.

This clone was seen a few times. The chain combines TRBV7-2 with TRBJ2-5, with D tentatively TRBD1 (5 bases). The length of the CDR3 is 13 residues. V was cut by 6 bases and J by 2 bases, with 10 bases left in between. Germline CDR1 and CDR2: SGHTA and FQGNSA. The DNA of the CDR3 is TGTGCCAGCAGGTATACAGGACAAGAGACCCAGTACTTC. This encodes CASRYTGQETQYF.

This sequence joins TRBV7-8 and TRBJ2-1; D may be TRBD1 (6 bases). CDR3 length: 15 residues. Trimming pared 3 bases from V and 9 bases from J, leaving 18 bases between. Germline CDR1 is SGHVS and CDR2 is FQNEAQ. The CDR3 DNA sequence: TGTGCCAGCAGCTTCGCCCTATTTGTGGACAGTGAGCAGTTCTTC. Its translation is CASSFALFVDSEQFF.

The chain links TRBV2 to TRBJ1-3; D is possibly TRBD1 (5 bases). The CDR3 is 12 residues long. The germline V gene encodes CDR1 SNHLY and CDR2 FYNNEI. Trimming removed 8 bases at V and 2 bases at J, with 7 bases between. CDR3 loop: CASAGAGNTIYF. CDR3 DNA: TGTGCCAGCGCGGGGGCTGGAAACACCATATATTTT.

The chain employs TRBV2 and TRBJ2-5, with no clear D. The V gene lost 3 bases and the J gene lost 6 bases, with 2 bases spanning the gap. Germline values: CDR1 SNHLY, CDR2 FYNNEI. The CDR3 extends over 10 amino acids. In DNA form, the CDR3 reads TGTGCCAGCAGTGAGCAGACCCAGTACTTC. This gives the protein CASSEQTQYF.